This is a list of T cell receptor beta chains from one sample in a study of molecular identifiers for immune sequencing clone quantification. TCRdb redid the calling of the PCR reads with MiXCR, one entry per CDR3 protein. The sample shows just over 95,000 distinct CDR3 sequences, 20% to 25% of them seen only once. The specimen was naive CD8+ T cells from blood, with Jurkat cell RNA spiked in. The receptor source for this set is a human donor in good health. Some libraries in this study had Jurkat cell RNA spiked in. Both conserved end residues are part of each CDR3. The order of the fields is D gene, clone size, V gene, J gene, CDR3 protein, CDR3 DNA. A D gene is named only where the DNA matches it firmly. Clone sizes are given selectively: once, few, many, or a class where the clone is expanded.

d_call: -; clone_size: -; v_call: TRBV4-2; j_call: TRBJ2-7; cdr3_aa: CASSRDPGSYEQYF; cdr3_nt: TGTGCCAGCAGCCGAGATCCTGGCAGCTACGAGCAGTACTTC
d_call: -; clone_size: -; v_call: TRBV6-2/TRBV6-3; j_call: TRBJ2-7; cdr3_aa: CAPEPAGSSYEPYF; cdr3_nt: TGTGCCCCCGAACCCGCCGGAAGCTCCTACGAGCCGTACTTC
d_call: -; clone_size: many; v_call: TRBV2; j_call: TRBJ2-3; cdr3_aa: CAGRDGASSTDTQYF; cdr3_nt: TGTGCCGGACGGGATGGCGCCTCTAGCACAGATACGCAGTATTTT
d_call: TRBD2; clone_size: many; v_call: TRBV4-3; j_call: TRBJ2-3; cdr3_aa: CASSQEGLAGGPTDTQYF; cdr3_nt: TGCGCCAGCAGCCAAGAGGGACTAGCGGGGGGGCCCACAGATACGCAGTATTTT
d_call: -; clone_size: many; v_call: TRBV9; j_call: TRBJ2-3; cdr3_aa: CASSVGLSNTDTQYF; cdr3_nt: TGTGCCAGCAGCGTAGGGCTCTCTAACACAGATACGCAGTATTTT
d_call: -; clone_size: few; v_call: TRBV4-1; j_call: TRBJ2-1; cdr3_aa: CASSQDRLYEQFF; cdr3_nt: TGCGCCAGCAGCCAGGACCGATTGTATGAGCAGTTCTTC
d_call: TRBD1; clone_size: many; v_call: TRBV19; j_call: TRBJ1-5; cdr3_aa: CASSISQGAGNQPQHF; cdr3_nt: TGTGCCAGTAGTATATCACAGGGGGCAGGCAATCAGCCCCAGCATTTT
d_call: TRBD1; clone_size: many; v_call: TRBV5-1; j_call: TRBJ1-1; cdr3_aa: CASRTGDSNTEAFF; cdr3_nt: TGCGCCAGCAGAACAGGGGACTCGAACACTGAAGCTTTCTTT
d_call: TRBD1; clone_size: many; v_call: TRBV6-1; j_call: TRBJ1-5; cdr3_aa: CASSALTGVIQPQHF; cdr3_nt: TGTGCCAGCAGTGCCCTGACAGGGGTGATTCAGCCCCAGCATTTT
d_call: -; clone_size: -; v_call: TRBV5-8; j_call: TRBJ2-2; cdr3_aa: CASSLGSSANTGELFF; cdr3_nt: TGTGCCAGCAGCTTGGGGTCTAGCGCGAACACCGGGGAGCTGTTTTTT
d_call: TRBD2; clone_size: many; v_call: TRBV29-1; j_call: TRBJ2-5; cdr3_aa: CSVEGRLAGGTYQETQYF; cdr3_nt: TGCAGCGTTGAGGGAAGACTAGCGGGGGGGACCTACCAAGAGACCCAGTACTTC
d_call: TRBD1; clone_size: many; v_call: TRBV13; j_call: TRBJ1-1; cdr3_aa: CASSSYLDRGGSAFF; cdr3_nt: TGTGCCAGCAGCTCCTACCTCGACAGGGGGGGGTCTGCTTTCTTT
d_call: TRBD1; clone_size: few; v_call: TRBV4-1; j_call: TRBJ1-2; cdr3_aa: CASSQGGTDNYGYTF; cdr3_nt: TGCGCCAGCAGCCAAGGAGGGACAGACAACTATGGCTACACCTTC
d_call: -; clone_size: -; v_call: TRBV6-6; j_call: TRBJ2-3; cdr3_aa: CAGRSVTSDTQYF; cdr3_nt: TGTGCCGGCCGCTCCGTGACCTCGGATACGCAGTATTTT
d_call: -; clone_size: -; v_call: TRBV4-1; j_call: TRBJ2-1; cdr3_aa: CASSQVGKTIGDEQFF; cdr3_nt: TGCGCCAGCAGCCAAGTCGGAAAGACAATTGGGGATGAGCAGTTCTTC
d_call: TRBD1; clone_size: few; v_call: TRBV24-1; j_call: TRBJ2-1; cdr3_aa: CATRGTEAYNEQFF; cdr3_nt: TGTGCCACCAGAGGGACAGAGGCTTACAATGAGCAGTTCTTC
d_call: -; clone_size: -; v_call: TRBV5-5; j_call: TRBJ2-7; cdr3_aa: CASSFDAYEQYF; cdr3_nt: TGTGCCAGCAGCTTTGACGCCTACGAGCAGTACTTC
d_call: -; clone_size: many; v_call: TRBV27; j_call: TRBJ1-1; cdr3_aa: CASSLRGSAEAFF; cdr3_nt: TGTGCCAGCAGTTTAAGGGGGTCCGCTGAAGCTTTCTTT
d_call: -; clone_size: many; v_call: TRBV4-1; j_call: TRBJ1-5; cdr3_aa: CASSQAGGGLSQPQHF; cdr3_nt: TGCGCCAGCAGCCAGGCCGGGGGCGGGCTGAGTCAGCCCCAGCATTTT
d_call: -; clone_size: many; v_call: TRBV25-1; j_call: TRBJ2-7; cdr3_aa: CASSEYGEQYF; cdr3_nt: TGTGCCAGCAGTGAATATGGCGAGCAGTACTTC
d_call: -; clone_size: many; v_call: TRBV20-1; j_call: TRBJ1-1; cdr3_aa: CSAIPTGMNTEAFF; cdr3_nt: TGCAGTGCAATCCCGACTGGCATGAACACTGAAGCTTTCTTT
d_call: -; clone_size: many; v_call: TRBV5-3; j_call: TRBJ1-2; cdr3_aa: CASSPGGPYGYTF; cdr3_nt: TGTGCCAGCAGCCCTGGAGGGCCTTATGGCTACACCTTC
d_call: -; clone_size: few; v_call: TRBV7-2; j_call: TRBJ1-4; cdr3_aa: CASSPPRGWAGEKLFF; cdr3_nt: TGTGCCAGCAGCCCCCCCAGGGGATGGGCGGGGGAAAAACTGTTTTTT
d_call: TRBD1; clone_size: few; v_call: TRBV6-1; j_call: TRBJ2-1; cdr3_aa: CASSYVGQGSYEQFF; cdr3_nt: TGTGCCAGCAGCTATGTGGGACAGGGGAGCTATGAGCAGTTCTTC
d_call: -; clone_size: many; v_call: TRBV20-1; j_call: TRBJ2-7; cdr3_aa: CSARDREVDEQYF; cdr3_nt: TGCAGTGCTAGAGACAGGGAAGTCGACGAGCAGTACTTC
d_call: TRBD1; clone_size: many; v_call: TRBV6-2/TRBV6-3; j_call: TRBJ1-5; cdr3_aa: CASSYPPPGQDSNQPQHF; cdr3_nt: TGTGCCAGCAGTTACCCACCTCCGGGACAGGATAGCAATCAGCCCCAGCATTTT